The 20 T cell receptor beta chains listed next were all sequenced from one sample in a study of CD8+ T cells in alopecia areata. Sequencing used cDNA as its template, made by extracting RNA and reverse transcribing it. Here immunoSEQ multiplex PCR was the method, and the copy in TCRdb shows in-frame clones only, minus some. The sample shows 200,000 to 250,000 clones, 50% to 60% of them seen only once. The material sequenced was CD4+ T cells sorted from blood, taken at week 0. The source is a human donor with alopecia areata.

The chain is built from TRBV6-5 and TRBJ1-1; TRBD1 agrees at 7 bases. Germline V gives CDR1 MNHEY, CDR2 SVGAGI. The CDR3 runs 14 residues. V trimming: 4 bases; J trimming: 4 bases; junction bases outside the gene matches: 6. In nucleotides, the CDR3 is TGTGCCAGCAGTTCTAGGGGGCGCGGCACTGAAGCTTTCTTT. As protein: CASSSRGRGTEAFF.

This chain joins TRBV15 and TRBJ2-7; 7 nucleotides align to TRBD2. This CDR3 contains 15 residues. Germline CDR1 is LNHNV and CDR2 is YYDKDF (reference sequence). The V and J ends lost 2 bases and 1 base, in that order; junction bases with no gene match: 5. CDR3 sequence (DNA): TGTGCCACCAGCAGAAAGCGGGACGGGTCCTACGAGCAGTACTTC. It yields the protein CATSRKRDGSYEQYF.

The V call is TRBV9, the J call TRBJ2-3, with D uncertain. The V end was cut by 3 bases, the J end by 4 bases, with 12 bases between. CDR3 length: 14 residues. Germline CDR1 and CDR2: SGDLS and YYNGEE. The CDR3 sequence is CASSAVPIPDTQYF. In DNA, the CDR3 is TGTGCCAGCAGCGCCGTCCCCATCCCAGATACGCAGTATTTT.

This clone was counted only a few times. The CDR3 nucleotides are TGTGCCAGCAGCTTAGAGGGGGGAACTGTCAATCAGCCCCAGCATTTT. It translates to CASSLEGGTVNQPQHF. The J gene is TRBJ1-5, the V gene TRBV7-8, with a possible D match to TRBD1 (6 bases). Deletions cut 1 base from V and 3 bases from J, with 13 bases between. This CDR3 has 16 amino acids. Germline CDR1 reads SGHVS; CDR2 reads FQNEAQ.

This clone is a singleton in its sample. The rearrangement links TRBV4-2 to TRBJ2-5, with 7 bases matching TRBD1. Losses at the gene ends were 1 base for V and 0 bases for J; bases not matched to a gene: 2. Germline-derived CDR1 and CDR2 are LGHNA and YNFKEQ. CDR3 length equals 15 residues. The CDR3 DNA reads as TGTGCCAGCAGCCAAGTCCAGGGGGACCAAGAGACCCAGTACTTC. Protein product: CASSQVQGDQETQYF.

The V and J genes are TRBV5-4 and TRBJ2-5; D may be TRBD1 or TRBD2 (5 bases each). CDR1 and CDR2 (germline): SGHNT, YYREEE (reference sequence). V was trimmed by 4 bases and J by 4 bases, leaving 14 bases between them. The CDR3 is 14 residues long. The CDR3 is CASSTDPGAETQYF. The CDR3 nucleotides are TGTGCCAGCAGCACCGATCCCGGGGCAGAGACCCAGTACTTC.

V and J are TRBV4-1 and TRBJ1-4; D is perhaps TRBD1 (5 bases). CDR3 length: 14 residues. In germline, CDR1 is MGHRA, CDR2 YSYEKL. The ends were cut back, 4 bases at V and 7 bases at J, with 13 bases in the middle. The CDR3 loop is CASSLTGLGEKLFF. In DNA form, the CDR3 reads TGCGCCAGCAGCCTAACAGGTCTGGGTGAAAAACTGTTTTTT.

This sequence joins TRBV5-1 and TRBJ1-2, with 12 bases aligning to TRBD1. Germline assignment: CDR1 SGHRS and CDR2 YFSETQ. The ends lost 4 bases at V and 7 bases at J; junction bases unmatched: 5. The CDR3 has 14 amino acids. CDR3 in DNA: TGCGCCAGCAGCACGGGACAGGGGGCGTCTGGCTACACCTTC. Translation: CASSTGQGASGYTF.

This clone was observed a handful of times. The rearrangement joins TRBV9 to TRBJ1-1, with 7 bases aligning to TRBD1. The CDR3 is 15 amino acids. The germline CDR1 and CDR2 sequences are SGDLS and YYNGEE. Trimming cost V 5 bases and J 1 base; bases outside gene matches: 8. The CDR3 nucleotides are TGTGCCAGCAGTAGGGCCGGGACAGAGAACACTGAAGCTTTCTTT. It encodes CASSRAGTENTEAFF.

With respect to this clone: This same CDR3 is encoded by further DNA sequences in the sample. The chain uses TRBV19 and TRBJ2-1, with D unresolved. Trimming removed 6 bases from V and 4 bases from J, with 4 bases in between. CDR1 and CDR2 (germline): LNHDA, SQIVND (reference sequence). This CDR3 is 11 amino acids long. The CDR3 DNA reads as TGTGCCAGTAGCATTTACAATGAGCAGTTCTTC. Residues: CASSIYNEQFF.

This chain connects TRBV4-1 to TRBJ1-2; tentative D call: TRBD1 (5 bases). Trimming removed 1 base at V and 0 bases at J, with 12 bases between. This CDR3 region has 16 residues. Germline CDR1 is MGHRA and CDR2 is YSYEKL. The CDR3 loop reads CASSQVGGVANYGYTF. The CDR3 bases are TGCGCCAGCAGCCAAGTCGGGGGAGTAGCTAACTATGGCTACACCTTC.

The V gene is TRBV4-1, the J gene TRBJ2-5; 7 bases are shared with TRBD2. This CDR3 has 16 amino acids. Germline V gene lookup returns CDR1 MGHRA and CDR2 YSYEKL. V dropped 2 bases and J dropped 6; count of bases not matched to a gene: 12. CDR3 protein: CASSQPVSGATKTQYF. CDR3 sequence (DNA): TGCGCCAGCAGCCAACCGGTGAGCGGGGCTACAAAGACCCAGTACTTC.

The CDR3 loop is CSGGKNTEAFF. As DNA, the CDR3 is TGCAGCGGCGGGAAAAACACTGAAGCTTTCTTT. This chain joins TRBV29-1 and TRBJ1-1; D not certain. Germline CDR1 is SQVTM and CDR2 is ANQGSEA. The CDR3 loop spans 11 amino acids. Trimming stripped 7 bases from V and 2 bases from J, with 8 bases between. The full variable domain, completed using reference TRBV29-1 and TRBJ1-1, is SAVISQKPSRDICQRGTSLTIQCQVDSQVTMMFWYRQQPGQSLTLIATANQGSEATYESGFVIDKFPISRPNLTFSTLTVSNMSPEDSSIYLCSGGKNTEAFFGQGTRLTVV.

This clone came up once. V is TRBV7-8 and J is TRBJ2-2, with TRBD1 identical over 8 bases. The V and J ends lost 1 base and 7 bases, in that order; junction bases with no gene match: 5. This CDR3 has 15 amino acids. The germline gives CDR1 SGHVS, CDR2 FQNEAQ. CDR3 residues: CASSLGGQGGGELFF. CDR3 DNA: TGTGCCAGCAGCTTAGGCGGACAGGGCGGCGGGGAGCTGTTTTTT.

V and J are TRBV29-1 and TRBJ2-1, with TRBD2 matching 12 bases. The V gene end was trimmed by 1 base and the J gene end by 0 bases; junction bases not matched to a gene: 13. Germline V CDR1 and CDR2: SQVTM, ANQGSEA. The CDR3 runs 20 residues. CDR3 DNA sequence: TGCAGCGTTGAAGGGGCCAGCGGACTAGCGGGAAGAAACTCCTACAATGAGCAGTTCTTC. It specifies CSVEGASGLAGRNSYNEQFF.

The chain joins TRBV6-6 to TRBJ2-1; D may be TRBD2 (6 bases). V was clipped by 8 bases and J by 6 bases, with 11 bases between them. The CDR3 is 12 amino acids. Germline V lookup: CDR1 MNHNY, CDR2 SVGAGI (reference sequence). The CDR3 sequence: CASGSRGNEQFF. The CDR3 bases are TGTGCCAGCGGGTCGCGGGGCAATGAGCAGTTCTTC.

V is TRBV25-1 and J is TRBJ2-3; D is unresolved. Germline V gene sequence: CDR1 MGHDK, CDR2 SYGVNS. The CDR3 extends over 13 amino acids. V dropped 1 base and J dropped 2 bases, with 4 bases sitting between them. The CDR3 nucleotides read TGTGCCAGCAGTGAATCCCCCACAGATACGCAGTATTTT. It yields the protein CASSESPTDTQYF.

The chain is built from TRBV29-1 and TRBJ1-1; D might be TRBD1 (5 bases). The CDR3 spans 13 residues. The V end lost 4 bases, the J end lost 1 base, and 10 bases lay between the germline ends. Germline-derived CDR1 and CDR2 are SQVTM and ANQGSEA. CDR3 region: CSVVRQTNTEAFF. In DNA form, the CDR3 reads TGCAGCGTTGTCCGACAGACGAACACTGAAGCTTTCTTT. The entire variable domain, with the rest obtained from reference TRBV29-1 and TRBJ1-1, is as follows: SAVISQKPSRDICQRGTSLTIQCQVDSQVTMMFWYRQQPGQSLTLIATANQGSEATYESGFVIDKFPISRPNLTFSTLTVSNMSPEDSSIYLCSVVRQTNTEAFFGQGTRLTVV.

In its sample, this clone was seen a few times. The V call is TRBV30, the J call TRBJ1-4, with a weak D call TRBD1 (5 bases). V was clipped by 1 base and J by 6 bases, with 12 bases between them. Per germline, CDR1 GTSNPN and CDR2 SVGIG (reference sequence). The CDR3 has 14 residues. The CDR3 coding sequence is TGTGCCTGGAGTGAGTCGGGGGGAGATGAAAAACTGTTTTTT. Protein sequence: CAWSESGGDEKLFF.

The chain couples TRBV15 to TRBJ2-4; D gene uncertain. The germline gives CDR1 LNHNV, CDR2 YYDKDF (reference sequence). Trimming removed 0 bases from V and 0 bases from J, with 6 bases in between. The CDR3 has 15 amino acids. CDR3 residues: CATSREALAKNIQYF. In nucleotides, the CDR3 is TGTGCCACCAGCAGAGAGGCTCTAGCCAAAAACATTCAGTACTTC.